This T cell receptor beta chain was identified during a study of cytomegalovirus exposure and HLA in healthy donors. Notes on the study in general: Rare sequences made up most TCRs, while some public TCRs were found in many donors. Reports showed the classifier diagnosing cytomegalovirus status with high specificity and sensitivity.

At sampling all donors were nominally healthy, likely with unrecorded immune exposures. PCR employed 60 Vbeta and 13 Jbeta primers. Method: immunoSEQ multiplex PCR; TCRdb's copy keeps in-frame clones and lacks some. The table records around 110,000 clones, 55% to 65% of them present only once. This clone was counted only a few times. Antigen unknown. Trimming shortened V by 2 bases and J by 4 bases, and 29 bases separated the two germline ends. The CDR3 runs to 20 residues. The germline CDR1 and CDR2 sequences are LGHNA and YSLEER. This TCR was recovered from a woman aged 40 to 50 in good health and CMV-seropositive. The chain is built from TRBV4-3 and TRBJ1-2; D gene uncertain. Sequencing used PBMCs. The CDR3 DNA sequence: TGCGCCAGCAGCCAAAGGAACTTTGGGTTCCGGCAGGCGGGTCCCTATGGCTACACCTTC. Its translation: CASSQRNFGFRQAGPYGYTF.